The T cell receptor (beta chain) described here comes from a study of blood T cell repertoires in COVID-19. Study as a whole: Samples came from the United States, Italy and Spain, spanning acute and convalescent COVID-19. T cells, B-cell-depleted T cells, or PBMCs supplied cDNA or gDNA.

The authors' processing: By means of reference gene primer amplification, nucleated cell counts were estimated. Profiling relied on immunoSEQ multiplex PCR, and the TCRdb table lists in-frame clones only, not all of them. That table is the source of V, J and clone size, and D and trimming were worked out from the DNA. The sample has about 82,000 clones; roughly 80% are singletons. Sequenced sample: peripheral blood. The sequence was obtained from a woman aged 40 to 50 with active or convalescent COVID-19.

The DNA of the CDR3 is TGTGCCAGCAGCTTAAATCGAGCGGGAGATTATACGCAGTATTTT. Amino acids: CASSLNRAGDYTQYF. J is TRBJ2-3 and V is TRBV7-3; the match to TRBD2 covers 8 bases. The length of the CDR3 is 15 residues. Trimming removed 1 base from V and 7 bases from J; junction bases left unmatched: 7. The germline CDR1 and CDR2 sequences are SGHTA and FQGTGA.